Listed here are 14 T cell receptor beta chains from one sample, sequenced in a study of T cells in tuberculosis. The assay was immunoSEQ multiplex PCR, and TCRdb's table has in-frame clones only and misses some. The sample contains about 49,000 clones, roughly 96% of which appear only once. As for time point: new active TB diagnosis, blood taken before or within 7 days of starting treatment. Sequenced material: PBMCs, taken at tuberculosis diagnosis. The receptors were gathered from an adult with tuberculosis.

This clone was seen more than once but under ten times. The CDR3 region has the DNA TGCAGCGTTGAAGGGGGGGTCGGTCAGCCCCAGCATTTT. Amino acids: CSVEGGVGQPQHF. The chain couples TRBV29-1 to TRBJ1-5; possible D gene TRBD1, 5 bases. V dropped 1 base and J dropped 6 bases, with 10 bases sitting between them. This CDR3 contains 13 residues. CDR1 is SQVTM and CDR2 is ANQGSEA in the germline V gene.

The J gene is TRBJ2-5, the V gene TRBV7-9, with 10 positions matching TRBD1. The length of the CDR3 is 16 residues. V gave up 5 bases and J gave up 2 bases; unmatched junction bases: 8. Germline CDR1 and CDR2: SEHNR and FQNEAQ (reference sequence). The CDR3 DNA sequence: TGTGCCAGCAGCGCCTCGGGACAGGGGATACAAGAGACCCAGTACTTC. This translates into CASSASGQGIQETQYF.

The rearrangement uses TRBV7-9 and TRBJ2-5; D ambiguous. Trimming removed 5 bases from V and 5 bases from J, with 12 bases in between. This CDR3 is 13 amino acids long. CDR1 is SEHNR, CDR2 FQNEAQ, per germline (reference sequence). The CDR3 DNA sequence: TGTGCCAGCAGCACGGGTGTCGGGGAGACCCAGTACTTC. It translates to CASSTGVGETQYF. Complete variable domain (other parts from reference TRBV7-9 and TRBJ2-5): DTGVSQNPRHKITKRGQNVTFRCDPISEHNRLYWYRQTLGQGPEFLTYFQNEAQLEKSRLLSDRFSAERPKGSFSTLEIQRTEQGDSAMYLCASSTGVGETQYFGPGTRLLVL.

The CDR3 loop reads CASRPRGPDSPLHF. The CDR3 coding sequence is TGTGCCAGTAGGCCCAGGGGGCCGGATTCACCCCTCCACTTT. The V and J genes are TRBV19 and TRBJ1-6; 8 bases fit TRBD1. The CDR3 totals 14 residues. After removal of 6 bases from V and 8 bases from J, the junction contained 6 bases not matched to a gene. Germline values: CDR1 LNHDA, CDR2 SQIVND (reference sequence).

This clone came up once. The chain links TRBV19 to TRBJ2-3; D call uncertain. V was shortened by 4 bases and J by 0 bases, with 14 bases between the two germline ends. Germline lookup yields CDR1 LNHDA and CDR2 SQIVND (reference sequence). The CDR3 spans 16 residues. The CDR3 DNA reads TGTGCCAGTAGTACCGTCAGTATAGCCAGCACAGATACGCAGTATTTT. It specifies CASSTVSIASTDTQYF.

The V and J genes are TRBV5-1 and TRBJ2-1; 14 bases align to TRBD2. Germline V lookup: CDR1 SGHRS, CDR2 YFSETQ. V trimming: 0 bases; J trimming: 6 bases; junction bases outside the gene matches: 5. CDR3 length: 17 residues. CDR3 DNA: TGCGCCAGCAGCTTGGTCGGACTAGCGGGAGGTTCCAATGAGCAGTTCTTC. Its protein is CASSLVGLAGGSNEQFF.

In regard to this clone: A junction boundary mismatches the germline segment, possibly from a read error. The CDR3 DNA sequence: TGTGCCAGCAGTGAAGTTAGGGTTCAAAGGAGGAGCTTC. The encoded protein is CASSEVRVQRRSF. V is TRBV6-1 and J is TRBJ2-7, with a weak D call TRBD2 (5 bases). The CDR3 totals 13 residues. Per germline, CDR1 MNHNS and CDR2 SASEGT.

In nucleotides, the CDR3 is TGCAGCGTAGCGTCTGGGGCCAACGTCCTGACTTTC. Amino acid sequence: CSVASGANVLTF. V usage is TRBV29-1 and J usage is TRBJ2-6; D gene ambiguous. The ends were cut back, 6 bases at V and 1 base at J, with 4 bases in the middle. The CDR3 has 12 residues. Germline CDR1 is SQVTM and CDR2 is ANQGSEA.

The chain is built from TRBV28 and TRBJ2-1, with a weak D call TRBD2 (6 bases). V shed 2 bases and J shed 8 bases, with 19 bases lying between them. The CDR3 sequence is 16 residues long. Germline V gives CDR1 MDHEN, CDR2 SYDVKM. CDR3 DNA: TGTGCCAGCAGTTTACCCCTGGGGAGGTCCCACGATGAGCAGTTCTTC. This translates into CASSLPLGRSHDEQFF.

This clone was found a few times. J is TRBJ1-1 and V is TRBV29-1; 8 nucleotides agree with TRBD1. Trimming at V came to 2 bases and at J to 5 bases, leaving 1 base not matched to a gene. The CDR3 is made up of 12 amino acids. CDR1 is SQVTM, CDR2 ANQGSEA, per germline. The CDR3, as DNA: TGCAGCGTTGAAACAGGGGGTACTGAAGCTTTCTTT. As protein: CSVETGGTEAFF. The whole variable domain, filled in from reference TRBV29-1 and TRBJ1-1, reads SAVISQKPSRDICQRGTSLTIQCQVDSQVTMMFWYRQQPGQSLTLIATANQGSEATYESGFVIDKFPISRPNLTFSTLTVSNMSPEDSSIYLCSVETGGTEAFFGQGTRLTVV.

By its share, this clone is medium-sized. J is TRBJ1-1 and V is TRBV2; TRBD1 matches 7 bases. The length of the CDR3 is 13 residues. Losses at the gene ends were 6 bases for V and 11 bases for J; bases not matched to a gene: 12. The V gene's germline CDR1 is SNHLY and CDR2 FYNNEI. The CDR3 here is CASRRDSQGWAFF. For the CDR3, the DNA is TGTGCCAGCAGAAGGGACAGCCAAGGGTGGGCTTTCTTT.

The V gene is TRBV6-1, the J gene TRBJ1-1, with TRBD1 as a possible D gene (6 bases). The CDR3 runs 15 residues. Germline CDR1 is MNHNS and CDR2 is SASEGT. The V end lost 8 bases, the J end lost 6 bases, and 22 bases lay between the germline ends. CDR3 loop: CASVRIGQLYPEAFF. In DNA form, the CDR3 reads TGTGCCAGCGTAAGGATCGGACAGCTGTATCCTGAAGCTTTCTTT.

This clone was recorded once. This chain connects TRBV27 to TRBJ1-2, with D perhaps matching TRBD1 (5 bases). V was trimmed by 8 bases and J by 7 bases, leaving 14 bases between them. The CDR3 is 12 residues long. Looked up from germline, CDR1 is MNHEY and CDR2 is SMNVEV (reference sequence). CDR3 coding DNA: TGTGCCAGCGTTGCAAGAAGGGGTGGCTACACCTTC. Its protein product is CASVARRGGYTF.

The V and J genes are TRBV28 and TRBJ1-5; D not certain. Between the trimmed V and J ends, which lost 5 bases and 4 bases, there was a span of 15 bases. This CDR3 is built from 15 residues. The V gene's germline CDR1 is MDHEN and CDR2 SYDVKM. CDR3 coding DNA: TGTGCCAGCAGTACCGTAGATTTTTCGAATCAGCCCCAGCATTTT. Its protein is CASSTVDFSNQPQHF.